This TCR beta chain was sequenced for a study of cytomegalovirus exposure and HLA in healthy donors. Turning to this clone: Its antigen is as yet unknown.

Study-wide results and limits: Association of a missense DCLRE1C variant with TCR beta V- and J-gene trimming was reported in a later analysis. Reportedly, a later analysis found an Asian-associated ancestry cluster had fewer N-insertions than the approximately 670-donor mean.

Both 60 Vbeta primers and 13 Jbeta primers went into the PCR. Assay used: immunoSEQ multiplex PCR; TCRdb lists only in-frame clones, some missing. The sample includes under 200,000 clones, around 77% of them seen just once. The TCR was taken from a man aged 55 to 70 in good health and CMV-seronegative. The sample consisted of PBMCs.

The CDR3 nucleotides are TGTGCCAGCAGCTTGGTATCGGCAGGGAACACCGGGGAGCTGTTTTTT. Amino acids: CASSLVSAGNTGELFF. This sequence joins TRBV5-6 and TRBJ2-2; D call uncertain. V dropped 0 bases and J dropped 1 base, with 10 bases sitting between them. The CDR3 runs 16 residues. Germline CDR1 SGHDT, CDR2 YYEEEE. The full variable domain, completed using reference TRBV5-6 and TRBJ2-2, is DAGVTQSPTHLIKTRGQQVTLRCSPKSGHDTVSWYQQALGQGPQFIFQYYEEEERQRGNFPDRFSGHQFPNYSSELNVNALLLGDSALYLCASSLVSAGNTGELFFGEGSRLTVL.